The rows below give T cell receptor beta chains drawn from one sample of a study of T cells in Graves' hyperthyroidism and ophthalmopathy. One entry per CDR3 protein, called by TCRdb with MiXCR from the multiplex PCR reads. The sample lists 350,000 to 450,000 distinct CDR3 sequences; over 11% were seen once. Specimen: blood. These receptors were taken from a woman aged 55 to 70 with Graves' hyperthyroidism. The CDR3 runs from the conserved cysteine through the conserved F or W. The D gene is left open where the match is weak. Expanded clones get a size class; other rows say once, few or many, or leave the size out.

CDR3 DNA	CDR3 protein	J gene	clone size	V gene	D gene
TGTGCCAGCAGTTACGGGGGGCTCGGCACCGGGGAGCTGTTTTTT	CASSYGGLGTGELFF	TRBJ2-2	NA	TRBV6-5	NA
TGTGCCAGCAGTGCTGCGGGAGGTGCCGGTGAGCAGTTCTTC	CASSAAGGAGEQFF	TRBJ2-1	many	TRBV2	TRBD2
TGTGCCATCAGTTTTAGCGGGGGCAATGAGCAGTTCTTC	CAISFSGGNEQFF	TRBJ2-1	many	TRBV10-3	TRBD2
TGCAGCGTTGAAGCGGGCTGGCAGGGGGGTGCTGAAGCTTTCTTT	CSVEAGWQGGAEAFF	TRBJ1-1	NA	TRBV29-1	TRBD1
TGCAGTGCCCCCTCGGCTAGCGGGAGGGCAGATACGCAGTATTTT	CSAPSASGRADTQYF	TRBJ2-3	many	TRBV20-1	TRBD2
TGTGCCAGCAGCCTGGAGTGGCCGGGCACTGAAGCTTTCTTT	CASSLEWPGTEAFF	TRBJ1-1	many	TRBV7-9	NA
TGTGCCTGGGCCCCTATTGGTGCCTACGAGCAGTACTTC	CAWAPIGAYEQYF	TRBJ2-7	many	TRBV30	NA
TGCAGCGTGTCGTCTCAGCGAGATACGCAGTATTTT	CSVSSQRDTQYF	TRBJ2-3	many	TRBV29-1	NA
TGTGCCAGCAGCTTACCTCCACCGGGACAGGGTGCCGGGGAGCTGTTTTTT	CASSLPPPGQGAGELFF	TRBJ2-2	many	TRBV11-1	TRBD1
TGTGCCAGCTCCCCCCAGATACAGGGTCCGACGAACACCGGGGAGCTGTTTTTT	CASSPQIQGPTNTGELFF	TRBJ2-2	NA	TRBV18	NA
TGCAGTGGGCAACTAGCTGACGAGCAGTACTTC	CSGQLADEQYF	TRBJ2-7	many	TRBV20-1	NA
TGTGCCAGCAGTTACTCGAATCTGGCAGCACCCACTGAAGCTTTCTTT	CASSYSNLAAPTEAFF	TRBJ1-1	many	TRBV6-5	NA
TGTGCCAGCAGCCAGCCCGCCGGGACTAGCTACAATGAGCAGTTCTTC	CASSQPAGTSYNEQFF	TRBJ2-1	few	TRBV14	TRBD2
TGTGCCAGCAGTTTTCTCTCTCTTCTCCTACCATTCAAACTCCACTTT	CASSFLSLLLPFKLHF	TRBJ1-6	few	TRBV27	NA
TGTGCCAGCAGTTACGAGGGACAGTGGAGAAGTACGCAGTATTTT	CASSYEGQWRSTQYF	TRBJ2-3	NA	TRBV6-5	TRBD1
TGTGCCAGCAGCCAGACTAGCGGGAGCTACGGGCAGTACTTC	CASSQTSGSYGQYF	TRBJ2-7	NA	TRBV3-1	TRBD2
TGTGCCAGCAGACCCGGGACAGGGTTACTTCAGCCCCAGCATTTT	CASRPGTGLLQPQHF	TRBJ1-5	few	TRBV12-3/TRBV12-4	TRBD1
TGTGCCACCAGTGATCCGGGACTAGCGCTCACAGATACGCAGTATTTT	CATSDPGLALTDTQYF	TRBJ2-3	many	TRBV24-1	TRBD2
TGTGCCAGCAAAAAGGGACAGGGCAACATTCAGTACTTC	CASKKGQGNIQYF	TRBJ2-4	many	TRBV2	TRBD1
TGTGCCACCAGCAGAGACAGGGGCTCCCAGTGGGGCTACACCTTC	CATSRDRGSQWGYTF	TRBJ1-2	NA	TRBV15	NA
TGTGCCAGCAGTACCTACCAGGATCGGAATGGCCACACCTTC	CASSTYQDRNGHTF	TRBJ1-2	NA	TRBV28	NA
TGTGCCAGTAGTATAGTGCCGACAGGGACTGGGGCCAACGTCCTGACTTTC	CASSIVPTGTGANVLTF	TRBJ2-6	many	TRBV19	TRBD1
TGTGCCAGCAGCGAAGGGACTAGCGGGACCACAGATACGCAGTATTTT	CASSEGTSGTTDTQYF	TRBJ2-3	many	TRBV9	TRBD2
TGTGCCAGCAGCCAACCCCACAGGGCTAGCGGGAGGGAAAATGAGCAGTTCTTC	CASSQPHRASGRENEQFF	TRBJ2-1	few	TRBV14	TRBD2
TGTGCCAGCAGCGTGGTGGAGGAGCAGTTCTTC	CASSVVEEQFF	TRBJ2-1	many	TRBV7-9	NA
TGTGCCAGCAGCCATTCTACCTTATCAGATACGCAGTATTTT	CASSHSTLSDTQYF	TRBJ2-3	many	TRBV3-1	NA
TGCGCCAGCAGTACAGACAGGGTGCCCTACGAGCAGTACTTC	CASSTDRVPYEQYF	TRBJ2-7	NA	TRBV10-1	TRBD1
TGTGCCAGCAGCTCTAGCGGGAGGGTAGAGACCCAGTACTTC	CASSSSGRVETQYF	TRBJ2-5	many	TRBV7-2	TRBD2
TGTGCCAGCAGCCAAGGCACCGGGACAGCAGCTAACTATGGCTACACCTTC	CASSQGTGTAANYGYTF	TRBJ1-2	many	TRBV3-1	TRBD1
TGTGCCAGCTCCCACCGTGCGCCCAAAAACATTCAGTACTTC	CASSHRAPKNIQYF	TRBJ2-4	many	TRBV18	NA
TGTGCCACGGGACAGGATAATTCACCCCTCCACTTT	CATGQDNSPLHF	TRBJ1-6	many	TRBV7-9	TRBD1
TGTGCCAGCAGCCGTTCCACCGGGACTAGCGGGATCGATGAGCAGTTCTTC	CASSRSTGTSGIDEQFF	TRBJ2-1	NA	TRBV4-2	TRBD2
TGTGCCAGCACTCGGGGATTCTCCTACAATGAGCAGCTCTTC	CASTRGFSYNEQLF	TRBJ2-1	NA	TRBV6-1	NA
TGTGCCAGCATCGGCGGGGACAGCTACGAGCAGTACTTC	CASIGGDSYEQYF	TRBJ2-7	many	TRBV28	NA
TGTGCCAGCAGTGCCCAACGTGGGGTAGCCTACTACAATGAGCAGTTCTTC	CASSAQRGVAYYNEQFF	TRBJ2-1	many	TRBV6-1	NA
TGTGCCAGTAGTCGGACGCCGAACACCGGGGAGCTGTTTTTT	CASSRTPNTGELFF	TRBJ2-2	NA	TRBV19	NA
TGTGCCAGTAGTCCAAGACAGGGGCTTTACACCGGGGAGCTGTTTTTT	CASSPRQGLYTGELFF	TRBJ2-2	NA	TRBV19	TRBD1
TGCAGTGCTAGCCGGGACCCGACAGATACGCAGTATTTT	CSASRDPTDTQYF	TRBJ2-3	few	TRBV20-1	NA
TGTGCCAGCAGTGAATGGAATTACGAGCAGTACTTC	CASSEWNYEQYF	TRBJ2-7	NA	TRBV11-2	NA
TGTGCCAGCAGAGGGGGTACCAAACCTAAAAAACTGTTTTTT	CASRGGTKPKKLFF	TRBJ1-4	many	TRBV12-3/TRBV12-4	NA
TGTGCCACCAGCAGGGGACGGGGCAATCAGCCCCAGCATTTT	CATSRGRGNQPQHF	TRBJ1-5	many	TRBV15	NA
TGTGCCAGCAGCCCGCGGGGAATTAAGAATGAGCAGTTCTTC	CASSPRGIKNEQFF	TRBJ2-1	few	TRBV11-3	NA
TGTGCCACCAGGACGGTAGATGAAAAACTGTTTTTT	CATRTVDEKLFF	TRBJ1-4	few	TRBV6-2/TRBV6-3	NA
TGTGCCAGCAGCTTAGACAGGGCGAACACCGGGGAGCTGTTTTTT	CASSLDRANTGELFF	TRBJ2-2	few	TRBV13	NA
TGTGCCACCAGTGATTCCGGGACAGGGTACGAGCAGTACTTC	CATSDSGTGYEQYF	TRBJ2-7	many	TRBV24-1	TRBD1
TGCGCCAGCAGCAAACCCACGGGTCGGGACAGGGGTTACGAGCAGTACTTC	CASSKPTGRDRGYEQYF	TRBJ2-7	many	TRBV5-1	TRBD1
TGTGCCAGCAGTTACCGCGAGCTGGCGGCAGATACGCAGTATTTT	CASSYRELAADTQYF	TRBJ2-3	many	TRBV6-5	NA
TGCAGTGCTAGAGATCGGCTAGCGGCAACCTACGAGCAGTACTTC	CSARDRLAATYEQYF	TRBJ2-7	NA	TRBV20-1	TRBD2
TGTGCCAGCAGACTGGGCGGGGGGAACACTGAAGCTTTCTTT	CASRLGGGNTEAFF	TRBJ1-1	many	TRBV12-3/TRBV12-4	NA
TGCGCCAGCAGCCAAGATGGTTCTCGGGCGTTGGACAATGAGCAGTTCTTC	CASSQDGSRALDNEQFF	TRBJ2-1	NA	TRBV4-1	NA
TGTGCCAGCAGCCATTCTAGCGGAGGGGCCTACGAGCAGTACTTC	CASSHSSGGAYEQYF	TRBJ2-7	few	TRBV3-1	TRBD2
TGTGCCAGCTCACCACCGTCCGGCGGCGACATTCAGTACTTC	CASSPPSGGDIQYF	TRBJ2-4	few	TRBV18	NA
TGTGCCAGCCAGCGGAGCTACACCGGGGAGCTGTTTTTT	CASQRSYTGELFF	TRBJ2-2	many	TRBV2	NA
TGTGCCACCAGCAGACGAACAGGGATCTATGGCTACACCTTC	CATSRRTGIYGYTF	TRBJ1-2	NA	TRBV15	NA
TGTGCCAGTAGTAAGGACAGTTTCTATAGCAATCAGCCCCAGCATTTT	CASSKDSFYSNQPQHF	TRBJ1-5	few	TRBV19	NA
TGTGCCAGCAGACGTCAGGGGGACCCCCTCAATGAGCAGTTCTTC	CASRRQGDPLNEQFF	TRBJ2-1	NA	TRBV11-2	TRBD1
TGCGCCAGCAGCTTGTCCTTCCGGTTCAATGAGCAGTTCTTC	CASSLSFRFNEQFF	TRBJ2-1	many	TRBV5-1	NA
TGTGCCAGCAGTGAAGCAGGCTTCTCTGGGGCCAACGTCCTGACTTTC	CASSEAGFSGANVLTF	TRBJ2-6	few	TRBV2	NA
TGTGCCAGCAGCCACACAGGCCGCTCTGGAAACACCATATATTTT	CASSHTGRSGNTIYF	TRBJ1-3	many	TRBV3-1	NA